This TCR beta chain came from a study of blood T cell repertoires in COVID-19. The CDR3 is 16 residues long. The germline CDR1 and CDR2 sequences are MNHNS and SASEGT. Trimming at V came to 2 bases and at J to 3 bases, leaving 8 bases not matched to a gene. This table comes from immunoSEQ multiplex PCR, and its TCRdb copy is limited to in-frame clones, with some not included. The sample contains about 490,000 clones, approximately 85% of which appear only once. The TCR was taken from a human donor in a cohort sampled during active COVID-19. The chain has TRBV6-1 and TRBJ1-1; TRBD1 aligns across 8 bases. Material: peripheral blood. CDR3 amino acids: CASSEPGQAPDTEAFF. The CDR3 DNA reads as TGTGCCAGCAGTGAACCGGGACAGGCCCCGGACACTGAAGCTTTCTTT.